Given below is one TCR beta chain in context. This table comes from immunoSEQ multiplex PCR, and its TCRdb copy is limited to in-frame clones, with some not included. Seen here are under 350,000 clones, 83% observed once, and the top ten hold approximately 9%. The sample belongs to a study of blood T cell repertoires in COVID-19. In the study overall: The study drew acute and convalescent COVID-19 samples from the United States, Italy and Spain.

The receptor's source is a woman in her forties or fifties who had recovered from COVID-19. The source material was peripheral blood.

The CDR3 spells CASRYSGRRYGYTF. CDR3 nucleotides: TGTGCCAGCAGGTACTCCGGGAGACGGTATGGCTACACCTTC. The chain is built from TRBV28 and TRBJ1-2; D gene ambiguous. The CDR3 has 14 residues. Germline loops: CDR1 MDHEN, CDR2 SYDVKM. The V gene lost 6 bases and the J gene lost 5 bases, with 16 bases spanning the gap.